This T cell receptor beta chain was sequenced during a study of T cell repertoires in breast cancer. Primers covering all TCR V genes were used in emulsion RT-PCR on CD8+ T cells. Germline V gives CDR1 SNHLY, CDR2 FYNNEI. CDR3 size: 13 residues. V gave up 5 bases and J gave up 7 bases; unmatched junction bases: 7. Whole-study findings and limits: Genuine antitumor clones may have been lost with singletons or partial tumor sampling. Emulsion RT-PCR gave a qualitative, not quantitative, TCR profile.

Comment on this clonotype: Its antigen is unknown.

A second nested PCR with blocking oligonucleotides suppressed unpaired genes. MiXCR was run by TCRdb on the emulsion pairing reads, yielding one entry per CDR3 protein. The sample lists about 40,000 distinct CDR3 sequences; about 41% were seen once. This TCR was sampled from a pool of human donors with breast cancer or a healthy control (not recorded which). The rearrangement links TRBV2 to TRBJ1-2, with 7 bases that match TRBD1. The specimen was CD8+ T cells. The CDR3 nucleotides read TGTGCCAGCAGTAAGGAGGGGGCAATTGGCTACACCTTC. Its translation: CASSKEGAIGYTF.